This is a list of T cell receptor beta chains from one sample in a study of blood T cell repertoires in COVID-19. Profiled with immunoSEQ multiplex PCR; TCRdb holds only in-frame clones, not every one. The sample includes about 58,000 clones, 85% of them seen just once. Material: peripheral blood. The receptors shown here come from a man between 35 and 55 years old with active COVID-19. The CDR3 runs from the conserved cysteine through the conserved F or W. The D gene is left open where the match is weak. Expanded clones get a size class; other rows say once, few or many, or leave the size out.

j_gene,abundance,d_gene,v_gene,CDR3nt,CDR3aa
TRBJ2-5,-,TRBD2,TRBV9,TGTGCCAGCAGCGTAGCCGCAGCGGGAGACCAAGAGACCCAGTACTTC,CASSVAAAGDQETQYF
TRBJ1-2,few,-,TRBV11-2,TGTGCCAGCAGCTTATTTATCCAGGGATCTCCCTCCACCTTC,CASSLFIQGSPSTF
TRBJ2-1,-,-,TRBV19,TGTGCCACCTCGGACATCGATGAGCAGTTCTTC,CATSDIDEQFF
TRBJ1-3,-,-,TRBV19,TGTGCCAGTAGTACCCTACAGGTCCTCAACTCTGGAAACACCATATATTTT,CASSTLQVLNSGNTIYF
TRBJ2-6,-,-,TRBV7-9,TGTGCCAGCAGCTCCGGACACCGCTCTGGGGCCAACGTCCTGACTTTC,CASSSGHRSGANVLTF
TRBJ1-1,-,-,TRBV11-3,TGTGCCAGCAGCTTGGGCGGGGGGAACACTGAAGCTTTCTTT,CASSLGGGNTEAFF
TRBJ2-1,-,TRBD2,TRBV7-3,TGTGCCAGCAGCGCCACCGGGACTAGCGGGAGGCTTTCTGAGCAGTTCTTC,CASSATGTSGRLSEQFF
TRBJ2-3,-,-,TRBV20-1,TGCAGTGCACGGTCTGGAGATACGCAGTATTTT,CSARSGDTQYF
TRBJ1-2,-,TRBD1,TRBV12-3/TRBV12-4,TGTGCCAGCAGACGGACAGGGAACTATGGCTACACCTTC,CASRRTGNYGYTF
TRBJ2-1,-,TRBD2,TRBV10-3,TGTGCCACAACCCATAGCGGGAAGCTGAATGAGCAGTTCTTC,CATTHSGKLNEQFF
TRBJ2-7,-,TRBD1,TRBV5-1,TGCGCCAGCAGCTTGGGGGGGACAGGATCCTACGAGCAGTACTTC,CASSLGGTGSYEQYF
TRBJ1-1,-,-,TRBV29-1,TGCAGCTCTGGGGTGGGCGGGGAAGGTGAAGCTTTCTTT,CSSGVGGEGEAFF
TRBJ1-1,-,-,TRBV28,TGTGCCAGTAGGTCGCTAAGTGACACAAACACTGAAGCTTTCTTT,CASRSLSDTNTEAFF
TRBJ1-2,-,-,TRBV12-5,TGTGCTAGTGGTTTGGTACCCCCCCGGAGGGGATACAACTATGGCTACACCTTC,CASGLVPPRRGYNYGYTF
TRBJ1-1,-,-,TRBV27,TGTGCCAGCAGTTTGTCTCTATCGAACACTGAAGCTTTCTTT,CASSLSLSNTEAFF
TRBJ1-2,-,-,TRBV30,TGTGCCTGGAGTGTATTTGGGCAGGGCCGTGGCTACACCTTC,CAWSVFGQGRGYTF
TRBJ1-2,once,TRBD1,TRBV4-1,TGCGCCAGCAGCCAAACTACAGGGGGAACTGGCTACACCTTC,CASSQTTGGTGYTF
TRBJ1-1,-,TRBD1,TRBV28,TGTGCCAGCAGTTTTCTCGATACGACAGGGACGACTGAAGCTTTCTTT,CASSFLDTTGTTEAFF
TRBJ1-1,-,TRBD1,TRBV5-1,TGCGCCAGCAGCTTGCTGCCTACAGGGGAATCTGAAGCTTTCTTT,CASSLLPTGESEAFF
TRBJ1-2,-,-,TRBV10-3,TGTGCCATCAGTGAGACAGCTAACTATGGCTACACCTTC,CAISETANYGYTF
TRBJ1-3,-,-,TRBV4-2,TGTGCCAGCAGCCTACAGCCGGGCCCAGGGTTAGGAAACACCATATATTTT,CASSLQPGPGLGNTIYF
TRBJ1-2,-,-,TRBV19,TGTGCCACCCAGGGGTTTTGGGGCTACACCTTC,CATQGFWGYTF
TRBJ2-1,-,-,TRBV11-2,TGTGCCAGCAGCTCAGGGGTGACTAGCTCCAATGAGCAGTTCTTC,CASSSGVTSSNEQFF
TRBJ1-1,-,-,TRBV6-2/TRBV6-3,TGTGCCAGCAGTTATAGGCAGGACACTGAAGCTTTCTTT,CASSYRQDTEAFF
TRBJ2-7,once,TRBD2,TRBV28,TGTGCCAGCAGCGTTTGGACTAGCGGGATGGACTACGAGCAGTACTTC,CASSVWTSGMDYEQYF
TRBJ2-1,-,TRBD2,TRBV7-2,TGTGCCAGCAGCTTACTAGCGGGAGTTCATGGTTATGAGCAGTTCTTC,CASSLLAGVHGYEQFF
TRBJ2-2,-,TRBD2,TRBV6-5,TGTGCCAGCAGTTTCACTAGCGGAGGAGGGTCCGGGGAGCTGTTTTTT,CASSFTSGGGSGELFF
TRBJ2-7,-,TRBD1,TRBV28,TGTGCCATTAAACAGGGGGCCTCCTACGAGCAGTACTTC,CAIKQGASYEQYF
TRBJ2-5,few,TRBD1,TRBV27,TGTGCCAGCAGTCTCATAGGGACAGGGGGTTTACGGGGTCAAGAGACCCAGTACTTC,CASSLIGTGGLRGQETQYF
TRBJ2-3,-,-,TRBV20-1,TGCAGTGCTAGGGGGCAGGGGCCGCAGTATTTT,CSARGQGPQYF
TRBJ2-7,-,-,TRBV28,TGTGCCAGCCTGAACCGGGACACGACGTTCTACGAGCAGTACTTC,CASLNRDTTFYEQYF
TRBJ2-1,-,TRBD2,TRBV9,TGTGCCAGCAGCAGTATAGCGGGAGGACCCTACAATGAGCAGTTCTTC,CASSSIAGGPYNEQFF
TRBJ2-5,once,TRBD1,TRBV5-1,TGCGCCAGCAGCTTGGGTGGGACAGAAGAGACCCAGTACTTC,CASSLGGTEETQYF
TRBJ2-7,once,TRBD1,TRBV3-1/TRBV3-2,TGTGCCAGCAGCCCCGGGACAGGATCCTACGAGCAGTACTTC,CASSPGTGSYEQYF
TRBJ1-4,-,-,TRBV5-6,TGTGCCAGCAGCTTGCTCCAGGGCGCTGAAAAACTGTTTTTT,CASSLLQGAEKLFF
TRBJ1-1,once,-,TRBV27,TGTGCCAGCAGTTTAAGACAGGACACTGAAGCTTTCTTT,CASSLRQDTEAFF
TRBJ2-3,-,-,TRBV7-9,TGTGCCAGCAGCTCCACAGCCGGTATGGATACGCAGTATTTT,CASSSTAGMDTQYF